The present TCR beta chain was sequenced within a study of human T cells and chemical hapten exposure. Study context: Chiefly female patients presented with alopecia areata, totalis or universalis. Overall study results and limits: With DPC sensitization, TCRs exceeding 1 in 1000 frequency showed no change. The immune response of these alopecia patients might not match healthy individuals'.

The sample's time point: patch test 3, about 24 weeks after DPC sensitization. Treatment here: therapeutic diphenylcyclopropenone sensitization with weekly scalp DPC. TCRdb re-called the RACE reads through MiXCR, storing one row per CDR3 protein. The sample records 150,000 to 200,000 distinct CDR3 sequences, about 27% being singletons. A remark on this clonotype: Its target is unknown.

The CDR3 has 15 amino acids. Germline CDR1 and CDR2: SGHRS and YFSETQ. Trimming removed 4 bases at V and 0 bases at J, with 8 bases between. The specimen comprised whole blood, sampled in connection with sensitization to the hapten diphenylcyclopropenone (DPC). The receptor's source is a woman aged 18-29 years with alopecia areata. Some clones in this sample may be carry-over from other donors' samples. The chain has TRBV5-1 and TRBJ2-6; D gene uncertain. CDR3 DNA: TGCGCCAGCAGCCTAGAAGGCTCTGGGGCCAACGTCCTGACTTTC. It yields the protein CASSLEGSGANVLTF.